The present T cell receptor (beta chain) was sequenced within a study of patients and donors after allogeneic stem cell transplantation (dated by TCRdb to the early 2020s). A remark on this clonotype: Its cognate antigen has yet to be identified. There are no base qualities to consult, and no much larger clone falls within one base.

To prepare the library, RT-PCR was applied. For sequencing, a NextSeq 550 was employed. TCRdb cleaned the public reads at Q25 with fastp, built clones with MiXCR and kept in-frame beta chains. Rows merge per CDR3 protein into single entries with the most common DNA and genes. The table for this sample lists over 400,000 distinct CDR3 sequences; 16% of them were counted only once. Less than 8.5% of the sample is in the top ten clones. V loses 1 base, J loses 1 base, and the germline ends lie 10 bases apart. The CDR3 measures 16 amino acids from cysteine to phenylalanine. The sequence is cut down to CDR3 DNA, 48 bases in frame from base 1. The germline V gene specifies KGHSH as CDR1 and LQKENI as CDR2.

The chain employs TRBV18 and TRBJ2-2, with the D segment identity uncertain. Specimen: blood, either unsorted or a sorted T cell fraction (not recorded which). The clonotype comes from a human donor who was either an allogeneic HSCT recipient or a stem cell or donor lymphocyte infusion donor (not recorded which). It is not recorded whose cells these are; they may come from a transplant donor. The DNA sequence is TGTGCCAGCTCACCACTTCCGACATTGAACACCGGGGAGCTGTTTTTT. The encoded protein is CASSPLPTLNTGELFF.